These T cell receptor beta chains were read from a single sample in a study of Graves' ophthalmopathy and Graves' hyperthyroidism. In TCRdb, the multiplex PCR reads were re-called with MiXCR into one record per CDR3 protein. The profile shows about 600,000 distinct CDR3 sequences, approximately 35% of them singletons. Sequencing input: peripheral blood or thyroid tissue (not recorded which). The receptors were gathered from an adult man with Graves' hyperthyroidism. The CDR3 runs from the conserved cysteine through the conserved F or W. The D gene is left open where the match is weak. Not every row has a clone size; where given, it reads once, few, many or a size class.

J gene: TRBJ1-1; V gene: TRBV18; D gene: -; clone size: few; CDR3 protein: CASSPSANTEAFF; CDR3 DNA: TGTGCCAGCTCACCATCGGCGAACACTGAAGCTTTCTTT
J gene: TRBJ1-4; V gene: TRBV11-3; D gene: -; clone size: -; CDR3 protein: CASSQEGGTLFF; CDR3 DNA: TGTGCCAGCAGCCAAGAGGGGGGAACACTGTTTTTT
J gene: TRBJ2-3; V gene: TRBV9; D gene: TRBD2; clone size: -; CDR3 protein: CASSVESGRSTDTQYF; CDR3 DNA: TGTGCCAGCAGCGTAGAAAGCGGGAGGAGCACAGATACGCAGTATTTT
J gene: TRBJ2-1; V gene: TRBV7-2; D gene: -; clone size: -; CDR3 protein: CASSLTGSRSYNEQFF; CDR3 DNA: TGTGCCAGCAGCTTGACCGGGTCCCGCTCCTACAATGAGCAGTTCTTC
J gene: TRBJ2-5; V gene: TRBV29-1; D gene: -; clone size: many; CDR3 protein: CSVEDREQEETQYF; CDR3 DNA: TGCAGCGTTGAAGATCGCGAACAGGAAGAGACCCAGTACTTC
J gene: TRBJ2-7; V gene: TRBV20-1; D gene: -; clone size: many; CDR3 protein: CSASGGSAYEQYF; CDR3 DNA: TGCAGTGCTAGCGGTGGGAGCGCGTACGAGCAGTACTTC
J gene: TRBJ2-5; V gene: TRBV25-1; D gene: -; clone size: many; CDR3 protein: CASSDGLGETQYF; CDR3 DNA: TGTGCCAGCAGTGACGGGCTTGGCGAGACCCAGTACTTC
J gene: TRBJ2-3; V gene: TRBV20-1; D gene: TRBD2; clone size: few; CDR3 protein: CSAIGAGSSTDTQYF; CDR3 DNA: TGCAGTGCTATAGGAGCGGGGTCGAGCACAGATACGCAGTATTTT
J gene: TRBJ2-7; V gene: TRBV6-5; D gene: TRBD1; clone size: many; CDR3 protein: CASSTDRALDEQYF; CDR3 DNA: TGTGCCAGCAGCACCGACAGGGCTCTGGATGAGCAGTACTTC
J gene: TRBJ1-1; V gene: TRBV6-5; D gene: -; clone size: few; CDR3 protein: CASSYARELNTEAFF; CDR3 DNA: TGTGCCAGCAGCTATGCCCGGGAGCTGAACACTGAAGCTTTCTTT
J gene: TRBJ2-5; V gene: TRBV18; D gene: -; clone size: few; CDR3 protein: CASAGLPLETQYF; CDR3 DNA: TGTGCCAGCGCCGGACTGCCTTTAGAGACCCAGTACTTC
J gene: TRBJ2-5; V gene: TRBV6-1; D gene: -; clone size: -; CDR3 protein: CASSEWGVGIQETQYF; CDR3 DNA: TGTGCCAGCAGTGAATGGGGGGTGGGGATCCAAGAGACCCAGTACTTC
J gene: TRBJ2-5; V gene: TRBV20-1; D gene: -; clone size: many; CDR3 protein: CSARPSFGETQYF; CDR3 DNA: TGCAGTGCTAGGCCTTCCTTCGGGGAGACCCAGTACTTC
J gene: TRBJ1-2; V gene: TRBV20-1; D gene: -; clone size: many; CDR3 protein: CSARVWDTSYGYTF; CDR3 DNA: TGCAGTGCTAGAGTATGGGACACCTCCTATGGCTACACCTTC
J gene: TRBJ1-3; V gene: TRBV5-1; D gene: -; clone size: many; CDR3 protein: CASSWGASENTIYF; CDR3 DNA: TGCGCCAGCAGCTGGGGGGCCTCAGAAAACACCATATATTTT
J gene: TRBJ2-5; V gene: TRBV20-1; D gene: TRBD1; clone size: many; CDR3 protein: CSARWETGRETQYF; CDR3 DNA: TGCAGTGCTAGATGGGAGACAGGGCGAGAGACCCAGTACTTC
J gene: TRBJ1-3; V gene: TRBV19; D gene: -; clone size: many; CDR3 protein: CASSRSVTGSGNTIYF; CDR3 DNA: TGTGCCAGTAGCCGATCCGTTACGGGTAGTGGAAACACCATATATTTT
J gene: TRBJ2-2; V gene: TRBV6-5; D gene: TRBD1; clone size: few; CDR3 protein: CASSAPETGVPGELFF; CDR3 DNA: TGTGCCAGCAGTGCCCCCGAGACAGGGGTCCCCGGGGAGCTGTTTTTT
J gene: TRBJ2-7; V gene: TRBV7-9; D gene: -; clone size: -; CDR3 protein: CASSFAPTGYEQYF; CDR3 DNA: TGTGCCAGCAGTTTCGCCCCGACAGGCTACGAGCAGTACTTC
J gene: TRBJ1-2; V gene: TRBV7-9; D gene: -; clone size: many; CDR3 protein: CASSPRSSALNYGYTF; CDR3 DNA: TGTGCCAGCAGCCCCCGGAGCTCGGCCTTAAACTATGGCTACACCTTC
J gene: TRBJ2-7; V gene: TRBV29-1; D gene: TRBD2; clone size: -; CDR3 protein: CSVEDRSGGLSYEQYF; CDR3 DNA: TGCAGCGTTGAAGATCGAAGCGGGGGGTTATCCTACGAGCAGTACTTC
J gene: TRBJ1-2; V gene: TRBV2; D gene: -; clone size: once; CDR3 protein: CASAMQGYGYTF; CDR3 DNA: TGTGCCAGCGCCATGCAGGGCTATGGCTACACCTTC
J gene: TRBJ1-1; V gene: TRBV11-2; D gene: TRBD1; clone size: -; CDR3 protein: CTSSSASGTGRGTEAFF; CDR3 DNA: TGTACCAGCAGCTCCGCTTCCGGGACAGGGCGGGGAACTGAAGCTTTCTTT
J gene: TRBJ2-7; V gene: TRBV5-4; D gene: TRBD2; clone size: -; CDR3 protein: CVSSLDPSGPYEQYF; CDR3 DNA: TGTGTCAGCAGCTTGGATCCTAGCGGACCCTACGAGCAGTACTTC
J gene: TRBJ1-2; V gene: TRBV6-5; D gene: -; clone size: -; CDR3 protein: CASSGAGGGYTF; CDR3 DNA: TGTGCCAGCAGTGGGGCGGGAGGCGGCTACACCTTC
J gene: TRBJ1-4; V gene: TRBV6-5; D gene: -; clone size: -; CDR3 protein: CASSVQDGEKLFF; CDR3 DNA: TGTGCCAGCAGCGTTCAGGATGGAGAAAAACTGTTTTTT
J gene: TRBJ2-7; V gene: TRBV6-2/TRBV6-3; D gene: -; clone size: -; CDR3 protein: CASNPGGSGSEQYF; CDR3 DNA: TGTGCCAGCAACCCCGGTGGGAGCGGCTCCGAGCAGTACTTC
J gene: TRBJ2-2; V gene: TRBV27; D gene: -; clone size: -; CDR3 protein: CASSLGGAGAVAGELFF; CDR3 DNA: TGTGCCAGCAGTTTAGGGGGGGCAGGGGCGGTTGCCGGGGAGCTGTTTTTT
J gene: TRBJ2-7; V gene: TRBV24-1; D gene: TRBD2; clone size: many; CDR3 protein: CATSRSSGEQYF; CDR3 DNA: TGTGCCACCAGTCGGTCTAGCGGGGAGCAGTACTTC
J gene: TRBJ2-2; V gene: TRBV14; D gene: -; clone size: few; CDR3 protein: CASSQNMGYTGELFF; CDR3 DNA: TGTGCCAGCAGCCAAAATATGGGGTACACCGGGGAGCTGTTTTTT
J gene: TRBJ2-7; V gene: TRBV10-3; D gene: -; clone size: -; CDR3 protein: CASSEGRSSCEQHF; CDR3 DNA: TGTGCCAGCAGTGAAGGCAGAAGCTCCTGCGAGCAGCACTTC
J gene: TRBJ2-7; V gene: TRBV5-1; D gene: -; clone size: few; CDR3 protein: CASTPWGEQGSSYEQYF; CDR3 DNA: TGCGCCAGCACCCCATGGGGAGAACAGGGTAGCTCCTACGAGCAGTACTTC
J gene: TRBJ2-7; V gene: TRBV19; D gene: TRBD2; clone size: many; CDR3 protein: CASSIGTSGLKSEQYF; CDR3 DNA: TGTGCCAGTAGTATCGGTACCTCGGGACTAAAGAGCGAGCAGTACTTC
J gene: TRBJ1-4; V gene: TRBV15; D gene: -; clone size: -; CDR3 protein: CATSRERVVTEKLFF; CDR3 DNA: TGTGCCACCAGCAGAGAGAGGGTCGTCACTGAAAAACTGTTTTTT
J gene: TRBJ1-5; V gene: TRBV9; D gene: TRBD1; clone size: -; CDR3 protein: CASSYRDRVRLNNQPQHF; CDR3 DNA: TGCGCCAGCAGCTACCGGGACAGGGTAAGACTTAACAATCAGCCCCAGCATTTT
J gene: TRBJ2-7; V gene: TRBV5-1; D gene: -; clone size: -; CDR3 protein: CASSNTGYEQYF; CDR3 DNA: TGCGCCAGCAGCAATACAGGTTACGAGCAGTACTTC